This T cell receptor (beta chain) was identified during a study of T cell repertoires in cytomegalovirus infection (dated by TCRdb to between 2019 and 2020). Context from the whole study: Because public TCR beta signatures pointed to carriage of CMV infection together with the matching HLA type, the HLA type of each donor mattered for the analysis. The study at large found these results: In both this cohort and an independent cohort of more than 350 donors, the cumulative frequency of public TCR beta family members distinguished carriers of CMV infection plus the relevant HLA type. The ex vivo response was dominated by HLA-C-restricted CMV-specific TCR beta clonotypes, which also provided the single most frequent clonotype in two of eight donors.

This clonotype has a count of ten or more. The antigen this receptor binds is unknown. Within one base of it there is no much larger clone, and no base qualities were kept. From the cysteine through the phenylalanine, the CDR3 covers 14 amino acids. The sequence is cut down to CDR3 DNA, 42 bases in frame from base 1. The V end gives up 4 bases and the J end 5 bases, leaving 8 bases in the junction not matched to a gene. The germline V gene encodes CDR1 MNHEY and CDR2 SMNVEV (reference sequence). TCRdb records Illumina HiSeq 1500 as the sequencer. Using fastp at Q25 and MiXCR, TCRdb reprocessed the public reads and kept productive beta chains. A single entry per CDR3 protein holds the most common genes and DNA from its merged rows. The sample table shows fewer than 550,000 distinct CDR3 sequences, and about 17% are seen once. 24% of the sample belongs to the ten largest clones.

The clonotype originates from a human donor in good health (CMV status not recorded). Some clones in this sample may be carry-over from other donors' samples. The sequenced sample consisted of CD8+ T cells from PBMCs. The sequence joins TRBV27 to TRBJ2-7, and TRBD1 matches 7 of the central bases. CDR3 protein: CASSWQGETHEQYF. The DNA is as follows: TGTGCCAGCAGTTGGCAGGGGGAAACCCACGAGCAGTACTTC.